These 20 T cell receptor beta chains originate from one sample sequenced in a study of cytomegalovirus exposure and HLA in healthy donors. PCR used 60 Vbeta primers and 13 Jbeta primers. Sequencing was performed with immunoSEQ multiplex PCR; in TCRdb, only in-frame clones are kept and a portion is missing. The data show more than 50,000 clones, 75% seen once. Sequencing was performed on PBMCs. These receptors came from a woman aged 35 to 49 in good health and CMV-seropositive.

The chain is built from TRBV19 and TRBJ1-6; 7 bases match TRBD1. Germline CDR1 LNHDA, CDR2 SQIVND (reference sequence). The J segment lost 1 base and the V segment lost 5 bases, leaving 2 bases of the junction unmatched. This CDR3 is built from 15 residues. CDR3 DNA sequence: TGTGCCAGTAGTCTGGGACAGTCCTATAATTCACCCCTCCACTTT. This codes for CASSLGQSYNSPLHF.

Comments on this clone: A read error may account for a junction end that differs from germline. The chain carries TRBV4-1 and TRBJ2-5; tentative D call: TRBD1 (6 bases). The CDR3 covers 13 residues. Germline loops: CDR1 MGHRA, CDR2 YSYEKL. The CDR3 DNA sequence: TGCGCCAGCAGCCAAGGAGAGGGGGTTGGGTTGGACTTC. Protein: CASSQGEGVGLDF.

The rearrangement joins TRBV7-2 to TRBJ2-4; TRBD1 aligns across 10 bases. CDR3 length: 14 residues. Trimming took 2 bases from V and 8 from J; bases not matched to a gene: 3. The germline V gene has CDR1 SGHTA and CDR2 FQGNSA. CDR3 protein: CASSLTGTGDIQYF. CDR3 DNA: TGTGCCAGCAGCTTAACGGGGACAGGGGACATTCAGTACTTC.

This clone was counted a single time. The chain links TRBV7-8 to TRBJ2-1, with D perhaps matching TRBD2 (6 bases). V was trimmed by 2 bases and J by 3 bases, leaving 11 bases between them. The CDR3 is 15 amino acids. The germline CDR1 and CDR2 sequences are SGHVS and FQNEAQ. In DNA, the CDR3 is TGTGCCAGCAGCTTAAGTCTGGGGGGCTACAATGAGCAGTTCTTC. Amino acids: CASSLSLGGYNEQFF. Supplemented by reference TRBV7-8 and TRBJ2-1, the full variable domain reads GAGVSQSPRYKVAKRGQDVALRCDPISGHVSLFWYQQALGQGPEFLTYFQNEAQLDKSGLPSDRFFAERPEGSVSTLKIQRTQQEDSAVYLCASSLSLGGYNEQFFGPGTRLTVL.

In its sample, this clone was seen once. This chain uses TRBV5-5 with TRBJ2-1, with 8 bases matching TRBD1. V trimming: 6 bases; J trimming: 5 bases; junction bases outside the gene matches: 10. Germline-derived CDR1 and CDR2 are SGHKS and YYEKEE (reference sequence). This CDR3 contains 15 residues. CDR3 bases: TGTGCCAGCACCCATGGGACAGGTTTTAACAATGAGCAGTTCTTC. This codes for CASTHGTGFNNEQFF.

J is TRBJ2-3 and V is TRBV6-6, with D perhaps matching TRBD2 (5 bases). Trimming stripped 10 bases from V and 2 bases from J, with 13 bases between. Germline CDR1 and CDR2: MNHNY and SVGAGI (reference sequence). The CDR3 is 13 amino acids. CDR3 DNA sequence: TGTGCCACTACATTACTAGTCACAGATACGCAGTATTTT. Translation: CATTLLVTDTQYF.

CDR3 region: CASSLGLGGSFSGYTF. CDR3 DNA: TGTGCCAGCAGTCTCGGTTTAGGGGGCTCGTTCAGTGGCTACACCTTC. This sequence joins TRBV7-8 and TRBJ1-2, with 7 bases aligning to TRBD1. CDR3 size: 16 residues. V lost 6 bases and J lost 7; bases outside the gene matches: 17. CDR1 and CDR2 from the germline V gene are SGHVS and FQNEAQ.

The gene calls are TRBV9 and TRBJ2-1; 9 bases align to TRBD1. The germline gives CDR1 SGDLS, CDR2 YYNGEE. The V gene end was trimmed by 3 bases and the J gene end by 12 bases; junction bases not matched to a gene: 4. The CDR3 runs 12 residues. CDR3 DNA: TGTGCCAGCAGCGCGGGACAGGGTGGGCAGTTCTTC. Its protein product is CASSAGQGGQFF.

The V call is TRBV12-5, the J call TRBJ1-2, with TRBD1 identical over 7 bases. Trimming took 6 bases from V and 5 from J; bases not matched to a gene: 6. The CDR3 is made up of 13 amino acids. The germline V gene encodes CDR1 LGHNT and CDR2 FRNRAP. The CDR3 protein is CASGFGTDYGYTF. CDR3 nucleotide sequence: TGTGCTAGTGGCTTTGGGACAGATTATGGCTACACCTTC.

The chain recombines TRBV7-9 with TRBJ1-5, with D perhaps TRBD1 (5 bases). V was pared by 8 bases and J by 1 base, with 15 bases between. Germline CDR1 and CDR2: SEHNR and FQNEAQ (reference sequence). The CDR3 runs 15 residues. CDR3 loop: CASGGGDWSNQPQHF. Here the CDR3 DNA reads TGTGCCAGCGGAGGAGGGGACTGGAGCAATCAGCCCCAGCATTTT. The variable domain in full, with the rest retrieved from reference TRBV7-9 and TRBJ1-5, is DTGVSQNPRHKITKRGQNVTFRCDPISEHNRLYWYRQTLGQGPEFLTYFQNEAQLEKSRLLSDRFSAERPKGSFSTLEIQRTEQGDSAMYLCASGGGDWSNQPQHFGDGTRLSIL.

The CDR3: CASSRAGTLYEQYF. CDR3 nucleotides: TGTGCCAGCAGTCGGGCCGGGACACTCTACGAGCAGTACTTC. The chain has TRBV27 and TRBJ2-7; D is possibly TRBD1 (6 bases). The V gene's germline CDR1 is MNHEY and CDR2 SMNVEV (reference sequence). The germline V and J ends were trimmed by 5 bases and 3 bases, with 14 bases remaining between them. CDR3 length: 14 residues.

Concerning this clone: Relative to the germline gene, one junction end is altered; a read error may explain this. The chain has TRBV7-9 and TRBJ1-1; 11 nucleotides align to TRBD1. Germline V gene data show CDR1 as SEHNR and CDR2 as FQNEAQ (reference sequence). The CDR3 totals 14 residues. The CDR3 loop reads CSSSSGTGGTEAFF. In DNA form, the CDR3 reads TGTTCCAGCAGCTCCGGGACAGGGGGCACTGAAGCTTTCTTT.

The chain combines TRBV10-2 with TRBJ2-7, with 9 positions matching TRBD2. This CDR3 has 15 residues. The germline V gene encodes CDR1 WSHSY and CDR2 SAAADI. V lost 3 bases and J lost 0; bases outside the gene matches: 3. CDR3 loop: CASSDSGGTSYEQYF. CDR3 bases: TGCGCCAGCAGTGACAGCGGGGGGACCTCCTACGAGCAGTACTTC.

The DNA for the CDR3 is TGCAGCGTTGTAAAGGGAGAAGGGGGCTACACCTTC. Protein: CSVVKGEGGYTF. J is TRBJ1-2 and V is TRBV29-1; no definite D call. V lost 4 bases, J lost 8 bases, and 14 bases lay in between. Germline CDR1 and CDR2: SQVTM and ANQGSEA. The CDR3 is 12 amino acids.

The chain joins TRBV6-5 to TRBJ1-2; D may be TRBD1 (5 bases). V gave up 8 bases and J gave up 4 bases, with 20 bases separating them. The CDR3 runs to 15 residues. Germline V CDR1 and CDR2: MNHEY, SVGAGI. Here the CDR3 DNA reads TGTGCCAGCGGACCCCAGGGCACCACCTTCTATGGCTACACCTTC. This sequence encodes CASGPQGTTFYGYTF.

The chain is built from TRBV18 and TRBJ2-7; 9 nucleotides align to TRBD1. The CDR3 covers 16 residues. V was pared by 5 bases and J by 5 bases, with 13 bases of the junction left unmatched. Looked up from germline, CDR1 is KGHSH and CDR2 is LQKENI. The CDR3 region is CASSDLQGAPHHEQYF. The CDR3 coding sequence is TGTGCCAGCTCAGACCTACAGGGGGCCCCCCACCACGAGCAGTACTTC.

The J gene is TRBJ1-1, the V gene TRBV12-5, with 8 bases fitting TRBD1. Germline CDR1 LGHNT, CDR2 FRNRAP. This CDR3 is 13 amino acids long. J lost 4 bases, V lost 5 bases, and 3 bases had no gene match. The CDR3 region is CASGRDRGTEAFF. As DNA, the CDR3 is TGTGCTAGTGGTCGCGACAGGGGCACTGAAGCTTTCTTT. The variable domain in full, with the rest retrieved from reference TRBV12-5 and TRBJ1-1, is DARVTQTPRHKVTEMGQEVTMRCQPILGHNTVFWYRQTMMQGLELLAYFRNRAPLDDSGMPKDRFSAEMPDATLATLKIQPSEPRDSAVYFCASGRDRGTEAFFGQGTRLTVV.

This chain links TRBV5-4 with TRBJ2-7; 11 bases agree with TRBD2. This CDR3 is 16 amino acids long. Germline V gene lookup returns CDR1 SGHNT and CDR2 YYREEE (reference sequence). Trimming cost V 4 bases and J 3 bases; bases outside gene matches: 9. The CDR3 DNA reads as TGTGCCAGCAGCCTAGAAGGGACTAGCGGTTTCTACGAGCAGTACTTC. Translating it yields CASSLEGTSGFYEQYF.

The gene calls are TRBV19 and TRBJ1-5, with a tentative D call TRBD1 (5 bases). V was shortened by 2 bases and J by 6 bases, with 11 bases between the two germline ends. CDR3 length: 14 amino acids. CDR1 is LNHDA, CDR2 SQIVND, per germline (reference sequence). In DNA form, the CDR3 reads TGTGCCAGTAGTATACAGGGTCCGAGTCAGCCCCAGCATTTT. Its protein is CASSIQGPSQPQHF. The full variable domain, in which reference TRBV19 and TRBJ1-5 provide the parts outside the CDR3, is DGGITQSPKYLFRKEGQNVTLSCEQNLNHDAMYWYRQDPGQGLRLIYYSQIVNDFQKGDIAEGYSVSREKKESFPLTVTSAQKNPTAFYLCASSIQGPSQPQHFGDGTRLSIL.

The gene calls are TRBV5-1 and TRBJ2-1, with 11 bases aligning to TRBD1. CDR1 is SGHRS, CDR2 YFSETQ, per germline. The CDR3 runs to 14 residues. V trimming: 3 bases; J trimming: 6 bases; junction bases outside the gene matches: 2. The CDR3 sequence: CASSSGTGGNEQFF. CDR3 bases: TGCGCCAGCAGCTCCGGGACAGGGGGCAATGAGCAGTTCTTC.